The 17 T cell receptor beta chains given below trace back to one sample, sequenced in a study of blood T cells in healthy people across ages. Sample-barcoded 5' priming and a J-beta primer mix drove a second PCR of 7 to 11 cycles. Each CDR3 protein gets one entry after TCRdb re-called the 5' RACE reads with MiXCR. The sample carries about 1,400,000 distinct CDR3 sequences, around 55% recorded once. The specimen sequenced was blood. All receptors derive from a man aged 18 to 35 in good health.

This rearrangement joins TRBV7-2 to TRBJ2-5, with D hard to call. V gave up 5 bases and J gave up 0 bases, with 10 bases separating them. The V gene's germline CDR1 is SGHTA and CDR2 FQGNSA. The CDR3 extends over 14 amino acids. This CDR3 is CASSTPAYQETQYF. CDR3 nucleotides: TGTGCCAGCAGCACGCCTGCGTACCAAGAGACCCAGTACTTC. Supplemented by reference TRBV7-2 and TRBJ2-5, the full variable domain reads GAGVSQSPSNKVTEKGKDVELRCDPISGHTALYWYRQSLGQGLEFLIYFQGNSAPDKSGLPSDRFSAERTGGSVSTLTIQRTQQEDSAVYLCASSTPAYQETQYFGPGTRLLVL.

V and J are TRBV27 and TRBJ1-5; D possibly corresponds to TRBD1 (6 bases). Germline V gives CDR1 MNHEY, CDR2 SMNVEV (reference sequence). There are 14 residues in the CDR3. V dropped 2 bases and J dropped 4 bases, with 9 bases sitting between them. The CDR3: CASSLNRVNQPQHF. In DNA, the CDR3 is TGTGCCAGCAGTTTAAACAGGGTTAATCAGCCCCAGCATTTT.

The chain employs TRBV10-3 and TRBJ2-3; TRBD2 agrees at 10 bases. The CDR3 totals 15 residues. CDR1 and CDR2 (germline): ENHRY, SYGVKD. J was trimmed by 5 bases and V by 7 bases; bases with no gene match: 9. The CDR3 sequence: CAITNPQRGGDTQYF. CDR3 nucleotides: TGTGCCATCACAAACCCCCAGCGGGGGGGAGATACGCAGTATTTT.

The rearrangement joins TRBV5-1 to TRBJ2-1; TRBD2 matches 7 bases. The germline gives CDR1 SGHRS, CDR2 YFSETQ. The CDR3 spans 15 residues. The trim removed 1 base at V and 3 bases at J, leaving 4 bases unmatched. CDR3 amino acids: CASSLREVDYNEQFF. CDR3 nucleotide sequence: TGCGCCAGCAGCTTGCGGGAGGTTGACTACAATGAGCAGTTCTTC.

The V and J genes are TRBV7-9 and TRBJ2-4; D perhaps matches TRBD1 (6 bases). The J call is uncertain, as TRBJ2-7 better fits the DNA end. Germline V gene data show CDR1 as SEHNR and CDR2 as FQNEAQ (reference sequence). The CDR3 sequence is 15 residues long. CDR3 sequence (DNA): TGTGCCAGCAGTCATTCAGGGGTAGGAACCTACGAGCAGTACTTC. Amino acid sequence: CASSHSGVGTYEQYF.

This clonotype turned up a few times. The chain uses TRBV13 and TRBJ2-5; D is ambiguous. The CDR3 is 15 residues long. The germline V gene has CDR1 PRHDT and CDR2 FYEKMQ (reference sequence). The V gene lost 0 bases and the J gene lost 1 base, with 9 bases spanning the gap. CDR3 in amino acids: CASSLGARSQETQYF. In DNA, the CDR3 is TGTGCCAGCAGCTTAGGAGCGCGGAGCCAAGAGACCCAGTACTTC.

This chain links TRBV3-1 with TRBJ2-1; D ambiguous. The CDR3 is made up of 15 amino acids. Germline assignment: CDR1 LGHDT and CDR2 YNNKEL (reference sequence). Trimming took off 3 bases at V and 6 bases at J, with 15 bases between the two ends. CDR3 DNA sequence: TGTGCCAGCAGCCATGCTAGGGATTGGTTCAATGAGCAGTTCTTC. It encodes CASSHARDWFNEQFF.

Only a few counts were recorded for this clonotype. The chain couples TRBV27 to TRBJ2-1; 8 nucleotides line up with TRBD1. The ends lost 2 bases at V and 0 bases at J; junction bases unmatched: 3. This CDR3 has 16 amino acids. CDR1 and CDR2 from the germline V gene are MNHEY and SMNVEV (reference sequence). This chain's CDR3 is CASSLATGGSYNEQFF. CDR3 DNA sequence: TGTGCCAGCAGTTTAGCTACAGGGGGCTCCTACAATGAGCAGTTCTTC.

The V gene is TRBV20-1, the J gene TRBJ2-5; possible D gene TRBD1, 6 bases. The germline V gene has CDR1 DFQATT and CDR2 SNEGSKA (reference sequence). Trimming took off 5 bases at V and 11 bases at J, with 24 bases between the two ends. This CDR3 is built from 14 residues. As DNA, the CDR3 is TGCAGTGCTTCCCAGGGGTACAGGGACATTGAGCAGTACTTC. This encodes CSASQGYRDIEQYF.

This clonotype was counted between two and nine times. The CDR3, as DNA: TGTGCCATCGCCGACAGGGGGATAGGGACCCAGTACTTC. It codes for CAIADRGIGTQYF. The V gene is TRBV15, the J gene TRBJ2-5; 9 bases are a match to TRBD1. V lost 10 bases to trimming and J lost 7 bases; unmatched junction nucleotides: 10. Germline assignment: CDR1 LNHNV and CDR2 YYDKDF (reference sequence). This CDR3 has 13 amino acids. Combining the CDR3 with reference TRBV15 and TRBJ2-5 gives the whole variable domain DAMVIQNPRYQVTQFGKPVTLSCSQTLNHNVMYWYQQKSSQAPKLLFHYYDKDFNNEADTPDNFQSRRPNTSFCFLDIRSPGLGDTAMYLCAIADRGIGTQYFGPGTRLLVL.

V gene TRBV4-1 combines with J gene TRBJ2-5; D gene uncertain. The CDR3 sequence is 13 residues long. Germline V CDR1 and CDR2: MGHRA, YSYEKL. V gave up 2 bases and J gave up 5 bases, with 9 bases separating them. The CDR3 here is CASSQWLKETQYF. The CDR3, as DNA: TGCGCCAGCAGCCAATGGTTGAAGGAGACCCAGTACTTC.

This clonotype was counted a few times. The rearrangement joins TRBV14 to TRBJ2-7; the D gene could be TRBD1 or TRBD2 (5 bases each). CDR1 is SGHDN, CDR2 FVKESK, per germline. Trimming removed 3 bases from V and 5 bases from J, with 11 bases in between. This CDR3 is built from 13 residues. The CDR3 loop is CASSHIQGDEQYF. The DNA for the CDR3 is TGTGCCAGCAGCCATATCCAGGGAGACGAGCAGTACTTC. Complete variable domain (other parts from reference TRBV14 and TRBJ2-7): EAGVTQFPSHSVIEKGQTVTLRCDPISGHDNLYWYRRVMGKEIKFLLHFVKESKQDESGMPNNRFLAERTGGTYSTLKVQPAELEDSGVYFCASSHIQGDEQYFGPGTRLTVT.

The sample holds a few counts of this clonotype. The chain has TRBV3-1 and TRBJ2-7; 11 nucleotides match TRBD2. The better agreement between TRBJ2-5 and the DNA end casts doubt on the J call. Looked up from germline, CDR1 is LGHDT and CDR2 is YNNKEL (reference sequence). The CDR3 is 17 residues long. The CDR3 DNA follows: TGTGCCAGCAGCCAAGATTTTAGCGGGGGGGCAAAAGAGACCCAGTACTTC. Translation gives CASSQDFSGGAKETQYF.

V usage is TRBV21-1 and J usage is TRBJ1-3. TRBV21-1 is deemed a pseudogene. The CDR3 contains 16 residues. The CDR3 sequence: CASSKGVGNCGNTIYF. CDR3 sequence (DNA): TGTGCCAGCAGCAAAGGTGTCGGGAACTGTGGAAACACCATATATTTT.

The rearrangement uses TRBV15 and TRBJ2-4; D not resolved. The tail of the sequence fits TRBJ2-7 better, so the J call may be wrong. Germline CDR1 reads LNHNV; CDR2 reads YYDKDF (reference sequence). The CDR3 extends over 13 amino acids. CDR3 sequence reads: CATSREIQLEQYF. CDR3 bases: TGTGCCACCAGCAGGGAGATCCAGCTCGAGCAGTACTTC.

This clonotype has a handful of counts. The chain has TRBV5-1 and TRBJ2-7; 9 bases are shared with TRBD1. J lost 5 bases, V lost 2 bases, and 14 bases had no gene match. Germline V lookup: CDR1 SGHRS, CDR2 YFSETQ. This CDR3 contains 17 residues. The CDR3 bases are TGCGCCAGCAGCTTCAGACACCCGGGACAGGGCTTCAACGAGCAGTACTTC. It encodes CASSFRHPGQGFNEQYF.

This clonotype was observed a handful of times. The J gene is TRBJ2-7, the V gene TRBV4-1, with D perhaps TRBD1 or TRBD2 (5 bases each). The ends were cut back, 3 bases at V and 7 bases at J, with 13 bases in the middle. The germline V gene encodes CDR1 MGHRA and CDR2 YSYEKL. The CDR3 runs 13 residues. CDR3 nucleotides: TGCGCCAGCAGCCACGCCCTTTGGGGGGAGCAGTACTTC. This sequence encodes CASSHALWGEQYF.